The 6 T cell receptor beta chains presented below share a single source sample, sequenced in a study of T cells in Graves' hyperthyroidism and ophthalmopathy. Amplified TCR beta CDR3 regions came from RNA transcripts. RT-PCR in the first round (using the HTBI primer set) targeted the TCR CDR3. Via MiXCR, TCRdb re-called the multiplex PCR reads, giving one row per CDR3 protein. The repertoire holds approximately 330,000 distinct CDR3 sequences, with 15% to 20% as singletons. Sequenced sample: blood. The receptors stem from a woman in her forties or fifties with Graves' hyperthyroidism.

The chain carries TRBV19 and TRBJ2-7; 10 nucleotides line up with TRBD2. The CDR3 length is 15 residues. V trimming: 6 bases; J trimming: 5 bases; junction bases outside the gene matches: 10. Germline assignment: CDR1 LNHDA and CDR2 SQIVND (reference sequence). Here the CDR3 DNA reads TGTGCCAGTAGCAGATTAGCGGGAGGCCCCCACGAGCAGTACTTC. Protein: CASSRLAGGPHEQYF.

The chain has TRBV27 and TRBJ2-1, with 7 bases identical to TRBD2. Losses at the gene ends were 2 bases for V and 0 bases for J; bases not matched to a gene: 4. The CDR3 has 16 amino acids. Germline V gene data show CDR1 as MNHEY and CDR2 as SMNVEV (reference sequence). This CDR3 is CASSLLAGVSYNEQFF. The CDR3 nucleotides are TGTGCCAGCAGTTTACTGGCGGGAGTCTCCTACAATGAGCAGTTCTTC.

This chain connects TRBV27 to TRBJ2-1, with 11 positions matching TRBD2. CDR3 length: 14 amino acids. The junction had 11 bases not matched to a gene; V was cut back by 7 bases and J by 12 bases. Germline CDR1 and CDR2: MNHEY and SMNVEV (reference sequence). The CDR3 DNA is TGTGCCAGCACGGGACTAGCGGTGTCCTCGGGGCAGTTCTTC. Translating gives CASTGLAVSSGQFF.

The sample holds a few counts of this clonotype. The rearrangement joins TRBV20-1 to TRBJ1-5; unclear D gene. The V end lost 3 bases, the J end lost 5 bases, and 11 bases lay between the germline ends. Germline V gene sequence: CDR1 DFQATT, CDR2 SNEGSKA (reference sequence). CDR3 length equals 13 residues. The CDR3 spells CSASPKWDQPQHF. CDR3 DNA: TGCAGTGCTAGCCCCAAATGGGATCAGCCCCAGCATTTT.

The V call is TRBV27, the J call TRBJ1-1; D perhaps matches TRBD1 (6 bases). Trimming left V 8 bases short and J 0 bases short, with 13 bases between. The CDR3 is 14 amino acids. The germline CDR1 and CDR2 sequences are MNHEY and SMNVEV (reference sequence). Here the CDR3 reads CASAPGVMNTEAFF. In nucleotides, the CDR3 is TGTGCCAGCGCTCCAGGGGTCATGAACACTGAAGCTTTCTTT.

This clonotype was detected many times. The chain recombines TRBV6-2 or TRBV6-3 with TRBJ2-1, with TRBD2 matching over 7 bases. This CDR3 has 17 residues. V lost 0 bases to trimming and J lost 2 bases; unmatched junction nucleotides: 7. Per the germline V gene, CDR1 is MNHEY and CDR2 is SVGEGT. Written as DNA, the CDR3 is TGTGCCAGCAGTTACTCGTTTTCGGGAGGCCCCTACAATGAGCAGTTCTTC. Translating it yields CASSYSFSGGPYNEQFF.